The 2 T cell receptor beta chains presented below share a single source sample, sequenced in a study of early T cells in non-severe SARS-CoV-2 infection (dated by TCRdb to about 2021). Receptors were amplified or captured by 5' RACE. The sample was run on a NextSeq 500. Starting from the raw public reads, TCRdb applied fastp trimming at Q25, assembled clones with MiXCR and retained in-frame beta chains. Rows are combined by CDR3 protein, so each entry shows the most common genes and DNA. The sample table holds about 34,000 distinct CDR3 sequences, of which around 5.6% were seen once. The ten largest clones represent more than 6.5% of the sample. The sample comprised whole blood. These TCRs come from an adult who was a healthcare worker with PCR-confirmed SARS-CoV-2 infection or an uninfected control (not recorded which).

This clonotype appeared many times. The gene calls are TRBV28 and TRBJ2-3; D gene unclear. The germline V gene encodes CDR1 MDHEN and CDR2 SYDVKM. The CDR3 loop spans 14 amino acids. The V gene lost 3 bases and the J gene lost 5 bases, with 12 bases spanning the gap. Here the CDR3 reads CASSFLSVGDTQYF. CDR3 DNA sequence: TGTGCCAGCAGTTTTCTTTCGGTAGGAGATACGCAGTATTTT.

This clonotype was recorded at least ten times. The J gene is TRBJ2-1, the V gene TRBV2; no definite D call. Germline loops: CDR1 SNHLY, CDR2 FYNNEI. The CDR3 covers 13 residues. Between the trimmed V and J ends, which lost 3 bases and 3 bases, there was a span of 6 bases. Here the CDR3 reads CASSDRLYNEQFF. DNA of the CDR3: TGTGCCAGCAGTGATCGACTCTACAATGAGCAGTTCTTC.